These T cell receptor beta chains were read from a single sample in a study of neurological immune-mediated disorders. TCRdb re-derived calls from the 5' RACE reads in MiXCR, one entry per CDR3 protein. Here the sample spans 100,000 to 150,000 distinct CDR3 sequences, roughly 3.1% being singletons. Source material: PBMCs. These receptors all stem from a woman under 40 with multiple sclerosis. The CDR3 runs from the conserved cysteine through the conserved F or W. The D gene is left open where the match is weak. Expanded clones are given a class, and other clones once, few, many or no size at all.

J gene	V gene	clone size	D gene	CDR3 protein	CDR3 DNA
TRBJ2-3	TRBV20-1	many	-	CSANHADTQYF	TGCAGTGCTAATCATGCAGATACGCAGTATTTT
TRBJ2-3	TRBV29-1	many	-	CSVDSGTRTDTQYF	TGCAGCGTTGATTCTGGCACCCGCACAGATACGCAGTATTTT
TRBJ1-2	TRBV7-9	many	-	CASSLEGQLSYTF	TGTGCCAGCAGCTTAGAAGGACAGCTTAGCTACACCTTC
TRBJ2-7	TRBV6-5	many	TRBD2	CASSYSGLAGGEQYF	TGTGCCAGCAGTTATTCGGGACTAGCGGGAGGTGAGCAGTACTTC
TRBJ2-7	TRBV20-1	many	-	CSAREGRYEQYF	TGCAGTGCTAGAGAGGGGCGATACGAGCAGTACTTC
TRBJ1-1	TRBV12-3/TRBV12-4	many	-	CASSLTTSGAFF	TGTGCCAGCAGTTTAACAACGAGTGGAGCTTTCTTT
TRBJ1-2	TRBV7-9	many	TRBD1	CASSPGDSRGYTF	TGTGCCAGCAGCCCCGGGGACAGTAGGGGCTACACCTTC
TRBJ1-2	TRBV7-6	-	-	CASSPRTEPKVGYTF	TGTGCCAGCAGCCCGCGGACGGAGCCGAAAGTTGGCTACACCTTC
TRBJ2-7	TRBV5-1	many	TRBD1	CASSQGQATYEQYF	TGCGCCAGCAGCCAAGGACAGGCCACCTACGAGCAGTACTTC
TRBJ2-1	TRBV9	many	TRBD1	CASSVGLRDRGKNEQFF	TGTGCCAGCAGCGTAGGGCTTCGGGACAGGGGTAAGAATGAGCAGTTCTTC
TRBJ1-4	TRBV7-2	many	-	CASSLGGTPNEKLFF	TGTGCCAGCAGCTTAGGGGGGACCCCGAATGAAAAACTGTTTTTT
TRBJ2-5	TRBV25-1	many	-	CASSEYLRVETQYF	TGTGCCAGCAGTGAATATCTCAGGGTGGAGACCCAGTACTTC
TRBJ2-7	TRBV20-1	many	-	CSAGPDYEQYF	TGCAGTGCTGGCCCCGACTACGAGCAGTACTTC
TRBJ1-2	TRBV4-3	many	-	CASSQDAQGGGYTF	TGCGCCAGCAGCCAAGACGCTCAGGGTGGCGGCTACACCTTC
TRBJ2-5	TRBV7-2	many	TRBD2	CASSRLAGGHSEQETQYF	TGTGCCAGCAGCAGACTAGCGGGGGGGCACTCTGAACAAGAGACCCAGTACTTC
TRBJ1-2	TRBV4-3	many	-	CASSQSGGRTYGYTF	TGCGCCAGCAGCCAATCCGGGGGGCGGACCTATGGCTACACCTTC
TRBJ2-7	TRBV5-1	many	-	CASSLENEQYF	TGCGCCAGCAGCTTGGAAAACGAGCAGTACTTC
TRBJ1-2	TRBV7-2	many	TRBD1	CASSVRQGNYGYTF	TGTGCCAGCAGCGTAAGACAGGGGAACTATGGCTACACCTTC
TRBJ2-5	TRBV6-2/TRBV6-3	many	TRBD2	CASSFTSGGHWETQYF	TGTGCCAGCAGTTTTACTAGCGGGGGGCATTGGGAGACCCAGTACTTC
TRBJ1-2	TRBV6-2/TRBV6-3	many	-	CASGQRGRAPGYTF	TGTGCCAGCGGACAGCGGGGGAGGGCGCCAGGCTACACCTTC
TRBJ2-7	TRBV7-2	many	-	CASSLGPVKSSYEQYF	TGTGCCAGCAGCCTCGGGCCAGTTAAAAGCTCCTACGAGCAGTACTTC
TRBJ1-2	TRBV19	many	-	CASSKVYGYTF	TGTGCCAGTAGTAAGGTCTATGGCTACACCTTC
TRBJ1-3	TRBV7-2	few	-	CASSGTSSGKNIYF	TGTGCCAGCAGCGGGACAAGCTCTGGAAAAAACATATATTTT
TRBJ1-1	TRBV5-1	many	-	CASREDMNTEAFF	TGCGCCTCAAGGGAGGACATGAACACTGAAGCTTTCTTT
TRBJ2-4	TRBV7-9	many	-	CASSLARFGSLNIQYF	TGTGCCAGCAGCTTAGCGAGGTTCGGTTCGTTGAACATTCAGTACTTC
TRBJ2-7	TRBV18	few	-	CASSPWPVNEQYF	TGTGCCAGCTCACCATGGCCAGTGAACGAGCAGTACTTC